This T cell receptor beta chain was identified in a study of beta chain features in type 1 diabetes. Whole-study findings and limits: Type 1 diabetes patients had moderately but significantly shorter TCRB CDR3s in all four CD4+ subsets. Among patients, naive, central memory and Treg TCRB repertoires appeared more similar than among healthy donors.

The sample holds a few counts of this clone. Its cognate antigen is unknown. Reverse transcribing all isolated RNA meant expressed TCRB transcripts were sequenced. Samples of naive, central memory and regulatory T cells yielded a mean of around 3.7 million reads. Only in-frame clones appear in the TCRdb table, and some are missing; sequencing was by immunoSEQ multiplex PCR. The repertoire holds roughly 160,000 clones, about 8.1% seen once, with about 0.5% in the top ten. This receptor was identified in a woman younger than 30 with type 1 diabetes. Specimen: central memory CD4+ T cells from blood.

CDR3: CASSVVGGEQFF. The CDR3, as DNA: TGTGCCAGCAGCGTAGTCGGGGGGGAGCAGTTCTTC. This chain joins TRBV9 and TRBJ2-1; 7 nucleotides match TRBD2. The CDR3 is 12 amino acids. Germline lookup yields CDR1 SGDLS and CDR2 YYNGEE. V lost 0 bases and J lost 10; bases outside the gene matches: 1.